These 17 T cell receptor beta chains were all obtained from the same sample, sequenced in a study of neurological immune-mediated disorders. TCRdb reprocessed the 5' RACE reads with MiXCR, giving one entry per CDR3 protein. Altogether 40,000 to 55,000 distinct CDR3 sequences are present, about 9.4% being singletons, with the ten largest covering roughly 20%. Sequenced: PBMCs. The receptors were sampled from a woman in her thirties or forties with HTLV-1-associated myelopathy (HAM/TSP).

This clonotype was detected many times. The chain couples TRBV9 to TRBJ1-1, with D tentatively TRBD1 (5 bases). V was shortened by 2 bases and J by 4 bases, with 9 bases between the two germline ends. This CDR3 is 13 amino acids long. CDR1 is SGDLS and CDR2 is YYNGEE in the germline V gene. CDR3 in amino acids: CASSVDSSTEAFF. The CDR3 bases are TGTGCCAGCAGCGTCGACAGTTCCACTGAAGCTTTCTTT.

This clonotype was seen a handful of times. The CDR3 DNA follows: TGTGCCACCAGTGATTTGAGTAGGGGGGGGGGCCGGAGTGAGCAGTTCTTC. It translates to CATSDLSRGGGRSEQFF. V and J are TRBV24-1 and TRBJ2-1, with a weak D call TRBD2 (7 bases). V lost 0 bases to trimming and J lost 9 bases, with 20 bases between them. CDR1 and CDR2 from the germline V gene are KGHDR and SFDVKD. There are 17 residues in the CDR3.

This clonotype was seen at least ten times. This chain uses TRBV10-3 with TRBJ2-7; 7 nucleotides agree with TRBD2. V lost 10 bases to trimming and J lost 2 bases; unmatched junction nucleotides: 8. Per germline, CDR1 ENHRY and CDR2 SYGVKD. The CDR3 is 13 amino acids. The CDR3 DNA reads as TGTGCCACTAACTGGGGGGGAACCTACGAGCAGTACTTC. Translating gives CATNWGGTYEQYF.

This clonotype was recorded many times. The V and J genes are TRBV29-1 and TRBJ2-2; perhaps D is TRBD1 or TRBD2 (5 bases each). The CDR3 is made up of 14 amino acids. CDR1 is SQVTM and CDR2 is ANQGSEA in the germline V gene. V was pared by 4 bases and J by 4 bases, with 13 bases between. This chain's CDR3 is CSVVNPRGTGELFF. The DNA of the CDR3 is TGCAGCGTTGTGAACCCGAGGGGCACCGGGGAGCTGTTTTTT.

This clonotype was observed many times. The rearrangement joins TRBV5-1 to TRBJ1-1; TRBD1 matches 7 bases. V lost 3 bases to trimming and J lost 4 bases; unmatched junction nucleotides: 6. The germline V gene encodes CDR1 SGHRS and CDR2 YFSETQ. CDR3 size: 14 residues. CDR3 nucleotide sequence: TGCGCCAGCAGCTGGGACAGTAGTAGCACTGAAGCTTTCTTT. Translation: CASSWDSSSTEAFF.

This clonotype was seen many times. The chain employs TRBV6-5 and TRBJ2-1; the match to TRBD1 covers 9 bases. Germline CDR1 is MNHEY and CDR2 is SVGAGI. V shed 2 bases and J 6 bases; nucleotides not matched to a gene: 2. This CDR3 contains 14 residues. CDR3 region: CASSYRGQGNEQFF. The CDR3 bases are TGTGCCAGCAGTTACCGGGGACAGGGCAATGAGCAGTTCTTC.

In nucleotides, the CDR3 is TGCGCCAGCAGCCAAGATAGTTTCGGCTCCTACGAGCAGTACTTC. It codes for CASSQDSFGSYEQYF. The V call is TRBV4-3, the J call TRBJ2-7, with no clear D. CDR3 size: 15 residues. V lost 0 bases and J lost 0, with 9 bases in between. Germline V gives CDR1 LGHNA, CDR2 YSLEER.

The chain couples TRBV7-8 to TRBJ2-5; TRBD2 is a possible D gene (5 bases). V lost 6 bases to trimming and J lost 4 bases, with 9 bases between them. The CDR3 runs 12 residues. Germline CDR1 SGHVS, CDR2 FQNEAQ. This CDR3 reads CASRTGVETQYF. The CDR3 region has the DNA TGTGCCAGCAGGACCGGGGTAGAGACCCAGTACTTC.

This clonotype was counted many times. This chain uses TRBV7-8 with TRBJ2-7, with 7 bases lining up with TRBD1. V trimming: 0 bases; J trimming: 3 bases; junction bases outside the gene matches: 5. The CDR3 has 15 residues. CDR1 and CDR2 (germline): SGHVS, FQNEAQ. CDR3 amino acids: CASSLAGQLFYEQYF. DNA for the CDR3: TGTGCCAGCAGCTTAGCGGGACAGCTATTCTACGAGCAGTACTTC.

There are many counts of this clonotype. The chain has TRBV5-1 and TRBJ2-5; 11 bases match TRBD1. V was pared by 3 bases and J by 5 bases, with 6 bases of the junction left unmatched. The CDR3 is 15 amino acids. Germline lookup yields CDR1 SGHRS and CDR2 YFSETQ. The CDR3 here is CASSWTGGRGETQYF. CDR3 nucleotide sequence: TGCGCCAGCAGCTGGACAGGGGGCCGGGGTGAGACCCAGTACTTC.

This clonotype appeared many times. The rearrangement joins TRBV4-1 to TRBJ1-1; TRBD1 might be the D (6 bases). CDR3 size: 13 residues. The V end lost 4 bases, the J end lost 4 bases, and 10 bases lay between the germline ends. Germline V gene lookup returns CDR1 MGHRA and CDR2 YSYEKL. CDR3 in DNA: TGCGCCAGCAGCCGAACACAGGGCACTGAAGCTTTCTTT. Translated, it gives CASSRTQGTEAFF.

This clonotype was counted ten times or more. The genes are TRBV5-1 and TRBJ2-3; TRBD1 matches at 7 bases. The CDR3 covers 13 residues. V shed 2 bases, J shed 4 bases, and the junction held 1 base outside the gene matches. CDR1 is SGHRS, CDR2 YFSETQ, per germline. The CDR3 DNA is TGCGCCAGCAGCTTCGGACAGGCAGATACGCAGTATTTT. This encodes CASSFGQADTQYF.

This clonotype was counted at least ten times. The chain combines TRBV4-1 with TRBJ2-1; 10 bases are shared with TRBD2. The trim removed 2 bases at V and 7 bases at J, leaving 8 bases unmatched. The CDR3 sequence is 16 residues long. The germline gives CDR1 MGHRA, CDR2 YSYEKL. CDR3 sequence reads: CASSQIAGGLTNEQFF. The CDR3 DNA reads TGCGCCAGCAGCCAAATAGCGGGGGGTTTGACTAATGAGCAGTTCTTC.

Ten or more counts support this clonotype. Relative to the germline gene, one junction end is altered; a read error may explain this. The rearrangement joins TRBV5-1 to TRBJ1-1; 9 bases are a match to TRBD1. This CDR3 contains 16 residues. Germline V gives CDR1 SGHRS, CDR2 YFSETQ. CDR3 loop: CASSLGNGQGPTEGFF. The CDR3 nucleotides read TGCGCCAGCAGCTTGGGGAACGGACAGGGGCCGACTGAAGGTTTCTTT.

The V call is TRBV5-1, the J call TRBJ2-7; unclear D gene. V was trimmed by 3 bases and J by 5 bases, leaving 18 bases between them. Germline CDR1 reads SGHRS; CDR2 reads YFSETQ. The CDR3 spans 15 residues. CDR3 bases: TGCGCCAGCAGCTCCAACCTGGACGGATCCCACGAGCAGTACTTC. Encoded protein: CASSSNLDGSHEQYF. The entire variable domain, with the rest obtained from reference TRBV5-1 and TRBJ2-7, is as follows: KAGVTQTPRYLIKTRGQQVTLSCSPISGHRSVSWYQQTPGQGLQFLFEYFSETQRNKGNFPGRFSGRQFSNSRSEMNVSTLELGDSALYLCASSSNLDGSHEQYFGPGTRLTVT.

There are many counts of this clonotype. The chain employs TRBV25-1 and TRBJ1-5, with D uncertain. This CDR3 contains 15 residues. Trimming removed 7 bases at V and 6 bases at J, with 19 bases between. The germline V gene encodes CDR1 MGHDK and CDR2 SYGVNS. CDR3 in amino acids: CASTQRVEGSQPQHF. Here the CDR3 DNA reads TGTGCCAGCACCCAACGTGTAGAGGGCAGTCAGCCCCAGCATTTT. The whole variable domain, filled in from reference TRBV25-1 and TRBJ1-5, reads EADIYQTPRYLVIGTGKKITLECSQTMGHDKMYWYQQDPGMELHLIHYSYGVNSTEKGDLSSESTVSRIRTEHFPLTLESARPSHTSQYLCASTQRVEGSQPQHFGDGTRLSIL.

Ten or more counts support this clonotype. This chain's CDR3 is CASSPPGTVEAFF. CDR3 bases: TGTGCCAGCTCACCACCAGGGACCGTGGAGGCTTTCTTT. The rearrangement joins TRBV18 to TRBJ1-1; maybe TRBD1 (5 bases). The CDR3 has 13 residues. Per the germline V gene, CDR1 is KGHSH and CDR2 is LQKENI. V dropped 0 bases and J dropped 11 bases, with 13 bases sitting between them.